The T cell receptor (beta chain) described here comes from a study of response to subunit inactivated influenza vaccine. The CDR3 has 15 amino acids. V was clipped by 2 bases and J by 2 bases; unmatched bases: 4. Looked up from germline, CDR1 is SGHVS and CDR2 is FQNEAQ. This clonotype has just one count. TCRdb re-called the RT-PCR reads with MiXCR, one entry per CDR3 protein. Of hundreds of thousands of distinct CDR3 sequences detected, 14% appear once; the ten largest clones hold 6% to 9.5%. The material sequenced was PBMCs from blood, taken approximately 15 days before vaccination. The TCR was taken from a man in his fifties who received an inactivated influenza vaccine. The chain uses TRBV7-8 and TRBJ2-3; TRBD2 agrees at 7 bases. As DNA, the CDR3 is TGTGCCAGCAGCTTATGGAGCGGGACCACAGATACGCAGTATTTT. Its protein product is CASSLWSGTTDTQYF.